This TCR beta chain derives from a study of CD8 T cells in Susac syndrome. RNA totalling roughly 0.5 to 1 ug underwent reverse transcription with random hexamers. Amplification of TCR beta CDR3 spanned 54 Vbeta and 13 Jbeta via immunoSEQ multiplex PCR. TCRdb used MiXCR to reprocess the immunoSEQ multiplex PCR reads, holding one entry per CDR3 protein. This table has roughly 160,000 distinct CDR3 sequences, around 94% appearing once. V shed 3 bases and J shed 2 bases, with 13 bases lying between them. This CDR3 is built from 15 residues. Germline-derived CDR1 and CDR2 are LNHDA and SQIVND (reference sequence).

The sample comprised CD4+ T cells from PBMCs. This clonotype originated in a human donor in good health. The genes are TRBV19 and TRBJ1-2; D unclear. DNA for the CDR3: TGTGCCAGTAGTATCACAGTCGGAAGGAACTATGGCTACACCTTC. Its translation: CASSITVGRNYGYTF.